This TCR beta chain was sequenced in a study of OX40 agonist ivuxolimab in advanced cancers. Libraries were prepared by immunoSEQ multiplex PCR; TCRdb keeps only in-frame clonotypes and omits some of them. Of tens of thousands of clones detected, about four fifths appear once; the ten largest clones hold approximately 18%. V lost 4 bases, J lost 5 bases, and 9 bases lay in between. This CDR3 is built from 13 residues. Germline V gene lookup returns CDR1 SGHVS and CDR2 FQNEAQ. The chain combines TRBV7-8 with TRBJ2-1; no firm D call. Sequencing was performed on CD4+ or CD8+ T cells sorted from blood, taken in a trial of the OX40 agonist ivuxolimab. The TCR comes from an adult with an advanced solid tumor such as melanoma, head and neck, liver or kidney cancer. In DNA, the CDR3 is TGTGCCAGCAGCTCCGGACCGCACAATGAGCAGTTCTTC. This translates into CASSSGPHNEQFF.